This TCR beta chain was identified in a study of T cell changes during pregnancy in multiple sclerosis. This CDR3 contains 14 residues. With V trimmed by 5 bases and J by 2 bases, 5 bases remained unmatched. Germline values: CDR1 LNHDA, CDR2 SQIVND (reference sequence). TCRdb keeps only in-frame clones here, not all; method: immunoSEQ multiplex PCR. The profile shows about 99,000 clones, approximately 93% of them singletons. Sequenced here: peripheral blood, sampled after pregnancy. The rearrangement links TRBV19 to TRBJ2-7; TRBD2 matches 8 bases. The origin of this receptor is a female donor with multiple sclerosis, enrolled in a pregnancy study. The CDR3 DNA sequence: TGTGCCAGTAGTCCCAGCGGGGGTCCCTACGAGCAGTACTTC. Translation: CASSPSGGPYEQYF.